A single sample gave rise to the 2 T cell receptor beta chains below, sequenced in a study of cytomegalovirus exposure and HLA in healthy donors. The PCR employed 60 Vbeta primers together with 13 Jbeta primers. The protocol was immunoSEQ multiplex PCR, while the TCRdb copy is restricted to in-frame clones and leaves out a portion. The table lists roughly 80,000 clones, around 82% of them singletons. Sequenced material: PBMCs. Receptors originate from a male donor in good health and CMV-seronegative.

V is TRBV27 and J is TRBJ2-2; 9 nucleotides match TRBD1. The CDR3 sequence is 18 residues long. Trimming took 0 bases from V and 4 from J; bases not matched to a gene: 9. Germline V gene data show CDR1 as MNHEY and CDR2 as SMNVEV (reference sequence). The CDR3 DNA follows: TGTGCCAGCAGTTTATCGTCGGGACAGGGCATGAGCACCGGGGAGCTGTTTTTT. This encodes CASSLSSGQGMSTGELFF.

This clone was observed a few times. The chain is built from TRBV10-3 and TRBJ2-1; TRBD2 agrees at 7 bases. V lost 8 bases, J lost 9 bases, and 4 bases stayed unmatched. The CDR3 length is 11 residues. Germline values: CDR1 ENHRY, CDR2 SYGVKD. The CDR3 here is CAIGRGGEQFF. The CDR3 coding sequence is TGTGCCATCGGGAGGGGTGGTGAGCAGTTCTTC.